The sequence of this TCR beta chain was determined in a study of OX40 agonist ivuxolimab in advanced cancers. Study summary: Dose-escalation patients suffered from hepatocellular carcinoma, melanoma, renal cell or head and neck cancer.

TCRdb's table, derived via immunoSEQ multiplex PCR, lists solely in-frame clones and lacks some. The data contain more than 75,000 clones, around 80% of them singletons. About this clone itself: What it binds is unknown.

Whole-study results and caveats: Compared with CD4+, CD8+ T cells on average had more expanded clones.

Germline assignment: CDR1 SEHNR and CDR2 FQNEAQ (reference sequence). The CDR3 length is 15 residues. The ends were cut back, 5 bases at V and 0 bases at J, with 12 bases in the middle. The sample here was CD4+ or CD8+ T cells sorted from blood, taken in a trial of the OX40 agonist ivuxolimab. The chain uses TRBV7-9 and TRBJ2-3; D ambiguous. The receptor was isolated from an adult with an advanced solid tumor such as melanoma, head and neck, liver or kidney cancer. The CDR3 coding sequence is TGTGCCAGCAGCGAAACCAGGCTAAGCACAGATACGCAGTATTTT. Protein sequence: CASSETRLSTDTQYF.